A selection of T cell receptor beta chains follows, all from one sample in a study of T cells in localized non-small cell lung cancer. Libraries were prepared by immunoSEQ multiplex PCR; TCRdb keeps only in-frame clonotypes and omits some of them. There are roughly 64,000 clones in the sample; 81% occur only once, and about 4.5% lies in the top ten. The starting material was PBMCs, obtained before any cancer treatment. The receptors come from a man aged 40 to 70 with stage II lung adenocarcinoma. The CDR3 runs from the conserved cysteine through the conserved F or W. A D gene is named only where the DNA matches it firmly. Part of the rows lack a size; the others show once, few, many or a class for expanded clones.

v_gene	abundance	j_gene	d_gene	CDR3nt	CDR3aa
TRBV5-1	NA	TRBJ1-3	NA	TGCGCCAGCTGCACCGGGACGGCGCTTTCTGGAAACACCATATATTTT	CASCTGTALSGNTIYF
TRBV7-6	NA	TRBJ2-1	TRBD1	TGTGCCAGCAGCCTCCGGGACAGGGGCGACAATGAGCAGTTCTTC	CASSLRDRGDNEQFF
TRBV18	few	TRBJ1-5	TRBD1	TGTGCCAGCTCACCCCTACAGGGGATAGGGCAGCCCCAGCATTTT	CASSPLQGIGQPQHF
TRBV4-2	NA	TRBJ2-3	NA	TGTGCCAGCAGCCAAGACCCCGGTGGCTGGGCAAATACAGATACGCAGTATTTT	CASSQDPGGWANTDTQYF
TRBV7-2	NA	TRBJ2-3	NA	TGTGCCAGCAGCTTATCGAACATCGACACAGATACGCAGTATTTT	CASSLSNIDTDTQYF
TRBV7-2	NA	TRBJ1-2	NA	TGTGCCAGCAGCCACGGGGACGACTATGGCTACACCTTC	CASSHGDDYGYTF
TRBV5-1	NA	TRBJ2-3	TRBD2	TGCGCCAGCAGCCCGTTTCCTTCGACTAGCGGGCTCACAGATACGCAGTATTTT	CASSPFPSTSGLTDTQYF
TRBV11-2	NA	TRBJ2-7	TRBD2	TGTGCCAGCAGCAGAGGACTAGCGGGAATATACGAGCAGTACTTC	CASSRGLAGIYEQYF
TRBV6-1	NA	TRBJ2-1	NA	TGTGCCAGCAGTGAACTAGCTTCCGAGGGGGGCAATGAGCAGTTCTTC	CASSELASEGGNEQFF
TRBV5-8	NA	TRBJ2-1	NA	TGTGCCAGCAGCTTGGGGCGCAGACTGGGTGAGCAGTTCTTC	CASSLGRRLGEQFF
TRBV5-8	NA	TRBJ1-5	NA	TGTGCCAGCAGCTTGGTACGGTATAGCAATCAGCCCCAGCATTTT	CASSLVRYSNQPQHF
TRBV6-1	NA	TRBJ1-1	NA	TGTGCCAGCAGCGATAGGGCCCGGACTGAAGCTTTCTTT	CASSDRARTEAFF
TRBV5-6	NA	TRBJ1-1	NA	TGTGCCAGCAGCTTTGGGGCTGGGGACACTGAAGCTTTCTTT	CASSFGAGDTEAFF
TRBV7-2	once	TRBJ2-7	TRBD2	TGTGCCAGCAGCGCCGGGACTAGCGCCTACGAGCAGTACTTC	CASSAGTSAYEQYF
TRBV7-9	NA	TRBJ1-5	NA	TGTGCCAGCAGCAAAAAGGGTCAGCCCCAGCATTTT	CASSKKGQPQHF
TRBV18	NA	TRBJ1-5	NA	TGTGCCAGCTCACCTAGACACTCCCAGGGTCAGCCCCAGCATTTT	CASSPRHSQGQPQHF
TRBV30	few	TRBJ1-5	TRBD1	TGTGCCTGGAGTGTCCGGGGACAGAAGATTCAGCCCCAGCATTTT	CAWSVRGQKIQPQHF
TRBV4-3	NA	TRBJ2-2	TRBD1	TGCGCCAGCAGCCAGAGGACAGGGTGGCCTACCGGGGAGCTGTTTTTT	CASSQRTGWPTGELFF
TRBV9	few	TRBJ2-1	NA	TGTGCCAGCAGCGTAGATGCAGGTACTCGGTTAGGTGAGCAGTTCTTC	CASSVDAGTRLGEQFF
TRBV14	once	TRBJ2-1	NA	TGTGCCAGCAGCCACCCCGCAAGAGAGCAGTTCTTC	CASSHPAREQFF
TRBV29-1	NA	TRBJ2-5	TRBD1	TGCAGCGTTGAAGAGCGGACAGGGCAAGAGACCCAGTACTTC	CSVEERTGQETQYF
TRBV9	once	TRBJ1-2	NA	TGTGCCAGCAGCGTAGGGCAGGGAAGCTATGGCTACACCTTC	CASSVGQGSYGYTF
TRBV5-1	NA	TRBJ1-2	NA	TGCGCCAGCAGCTCGCGGACGGCTAACTATGGCTACACCTTC	CASSSRTANYGYTF
TRBV2	NA	TRBJ2-7	NA	TGTGCCAGCAGTGCGGGGCTAGTGGAGGCCTACGAGCAGTACTTC	CASSAGLVEAYEQYF
TRBV29-1	NA	TRBJ1-2	NA	TGCAGCGGTGACGGTACTAACTATGGCTACACCTTC	CSGDGTNYGYTF
TRBV11-2	NA	TRBJ1-2	NA	TGTGCCAGCAGCTTAAACAAAAACTATGGCTACACCTTC	CASSLNKNYGYTF
TRBV7-9	NA	TRBJ2-3	NA	TGTGCCAGCGGTATGGAGGCAGATACGCAGTATTTT	CASGMEADTQYF
TRBV6-5	NA	TRBJ2-7	NA	TGTGCCAGCAGTGGGAGCTCCTACGAGCAGTACTTC	CASSGSSYEQYF
TRBV29-1	NA	TRBJ1-4	NA	TGCAGCGCCGCCGTGGTTAATGAAAAACTGTTTTTT	CSAAVVNEKLFF
TRBV6-1	once	TRBJ2-1	TRBD2	TGTGCCAGCAATGGCGGTGGCGGGGGCAATGAGCAGTTCTTC	CASNGGGGGNEQFF
TRBV9	NA	TRBJ2-7	NA	TGTGCCAGCAGCGTAGGTCTGGGCCCAAGCCCCTACGAGCAGTACTTC	CASSVGLGPSPYEQYF